Given below is one TCR beta chain in context. Trimming shortened V by 2 bases and J by 4 bases, and 6 bases separated the two germline ends. CDR3 length: 11 amino acids. Germline V CDR1 and CDR2: GTSNPN, SVGIG (reference sequence). The data belong to a study of blood T cell repertoires in COVID-19. About the research overall: Sites across the United States, Italy and Spain contributed samples from acute and convalescent COVID-19. T cells, B-cell-depleted T cells, or PBMCs supplied cDNA or gDNA.

In the original analysis: By means of reference gene primer amplification, nucleated cell counts were estimated. TCRdb's table, derived via immunoSEQ multiplex PCR, lists solely in-frame clones and lacks some. V, J and clone size are taken as reported in that table, and D and trimming were inferred from the DNA itself. Of around 260,000 clones in the sample, roughly four fifths were seen once. Patients at the Seattle site were enrolled during active infection and followed longitudinally. The sequence came from an older person with COVID-19, enrolled during active disease. The chain uses TRBV30 and TRBJ2-7; unclear D gene. Sequencing was carried out using peripheral blood. The CDR3 here is CAWSTTYEQYF. The CDR3 bases are TGTGCCTGGAGTACCACTTACGAGCAGTACTTC.